Listed below are T cell receptor beta chains from one sample, sequenced in a study of blood T cell repertoires in COVID-19. TCRdb's copy holds only in-frame clones and misses some; the assay was immunoSEQ multiplex PCR. The sample has about 140,000 clones; approximately 83% are singletons. Material: peripheral blood. These receptors were collected from a human donor in a cohort sampled during active COVID-19. CDR3s include the opening cysteine and the closing phenylalanine or tryptophan. The order of the fields is CDR3 length, clone size, J gene, D gene, V gene, CDR3 protein, CDR3 DNA. D genes are given only for firm matches. The size of a clone is reported for some rows only, either as once, few or many, or as a class for expanded clones.

>20|.|TRBJ2-3|TRBD2|TRBV5-1
CASSYRLLAGGITSTDTQYF
TGCGCCAGCAGCTACCGACTCCTAGCGGGGGGGATAACTAGCACAGATACGCAGTATTTT
>16|.|TRBJ2-7|TRBD2|TRBV19
CASSTRTSGGTYEQYF
TGTGCCAGTAGTACTCGGACTAGCGGGGGAACCTACGAGCAGTACTTC
>15|.|TRBJ1-3|TRBD1|TRBV5-4
CASSLDRGEGNTIYF
TGTGCCAGCAGCCTGGACAGGGGTGAAGGAAACACCATATATTTT
>15|.|TRBJ1-5|TRBD1|TRBV6-6
CASSRGQGAGQPQHF
TGTGCCAGCAGTCGGGGACAGGGGGCAGGTCAGCCCCAGCATTTT
>16|.|TRBJ1-6|.|TRBV27
CASSLYPDSVNSPLHF
TGTGCCAGCAGTTTATACCCGGACAGTGTTAATTCACCCCTCCACTTT
>15|.|TRBJ2-7|TRBD1|TRBV11-2
CASSSSGQGAGEQYF
TGTGCCAGCAGCTCCTCCGGACAGGGGGCAGGGGAGCAGTACTTC
>12|.|TRBJ2-7|.|TRBV3-1/TRBV3-2
CASSQEVNRQYF
TGTGCCAGCAGCCAAGAGGTTAATAGGCAGTACTTC
>14|.|TRBJ1-5|.|TRBV2
CASSESTDNQPQHF
TGTGCCAGCAGTGAAAGTACAGACAATCAGCCCCAGCATTTT
>15|.|TRBJ1-5|TRBD1|TRBV6-5
CASSYTGQGDQPQHF
TGTGCCAGCAGTTATACCGGGCAGGGGGATCAGCCCCAGCATTTT
>15|.|TRBJ2-2|TRBD1|TRBV2
CASSGTGRNTGELFF
TGTGCCAGCAGTGGGACAGGGCGAAACACCGGGGAGCTGTTTTTT
>15|.|TRBJ1-1|.|TRBV3-1/TRBV3-2
CASSQTGMKNTEAFF
TGTGCCAGCAGCCAAACAGGAATGAAGAACACTGAAGCTTTCTTT
>15|.|TRBJ2-1|TRBD1|TRBV5-4
CASSPTDRVTDEQFF
TGTGCCAGCAGCCCCACGGACAGGGTCACGGATGAGCAGTTCTTC
>14|.|TRBJ1-1|.|TRBV5-1
CASLGGGLNTEAFF
TGCGCCAGCTTGGGAGGAGGTTTGAACACTGAAGCTTTCTTT
>15|few|TRBJ2-3|TRBD2|TRBV6-5
CASILTSGGGDTQYF
TGTGCCAGCATTCTAACTAGCGGTGGAGGAGATACGCAGTATTTT